The 7 T cell receptor beta chains presented below share a single source sample, sequenced in a study of response to subunit inactivated influenza vaccine. TCRdb reprocessed the RT-PCR reads via MiXCR and lists one record per CDR3 protein. The repertoire holds 200,000 to 300,000 distinct CDR3 sequences, with 12% as singletons. This sample comprised non-naive T cells sorted from PBMCs, obtained 14 days before vaccination. The receptor set was obtained from a man aged 45 to 65 who received an inactivated influenza vaccine.

In this sample, this clonotype turned up many times. The V gene is TRBV11-2, the J gene TRBJ2-2; 7 bases are shared with TRBD2. J lost 0 bases, V lost 5 bases, and 12 bases had no gene match. Germline loops: CDR1 SGHAT, CDR2 FQNNGV. This CDR3 has 18 amino acids. The CDR3 region is CASSQLARYGSNTGELFF. CDR3 DNA sequence: TGTGCCAGCAGCCAACTAGCGAGATACGGCTCGAACACCGGGGAGCTGTTTTTT.

This clonotype was observed a handful of times. The V call is TRBV9, the J call TRBJ2-3, with TRBD2 as a possible D gene (5 bases). The CDR3 spans 14 residues. CDR1 is SGDLS and CDR2 is YYNGEE in the germline V gene. The ends were cut back, 6 bases at V and 0 bases at J, with 11 bases in the middle. CDR3 nucleotide sequence: TGTGCCAGCACCAAGGACTTCAGCACAGATACGCAGTATTTT. It yields the protein CASTKDFSTDTQYF.

This clonotype showed up just a few times. The genes are TRBV20-1 and TRBJ2-5; the D gene is possibly TRBD1 (5 bases). The germline gives CDR1 DFQATT, CDR2 SNEGSKA (reference sequence). The CDR3 is 17 amino acids. V gave up 0 bases and J gave up 2 bases, with 19 bases separating them. The CDR3 loop is CSARDLGAHRLQETQYF. The CDR3 nucleotides are TGCAGTGCTAGAGATCTTGGGGCCCACCGCCTACAAGAGACCCAGTACTTC.

Details on this clonotype: The junction shows a germline mismatch at one end, possibly a read error. The gene calls are TRBV2 and TRBJ2-3; TRBD2 matches 7 bases. The CDR3 runs 18 residues. Germline V gives CDR1 SNHLY, CDR2 FYNNEI. DNA of the CDR3: TGTGCCTGCAGTTTGGGTCTTACCGGGGGGACCTGGACAGATACGCAGTATTTT. As protein: CACSLGLTGGTWTDTQYF.

The chain couples TRBV4-2 to TRBJ2-6; D ambiguous. Germline V gene sequence: CDR1 LGHNA, CDR2 YNFKEQ. The CDR3 has 15 amino acids. Trimming stripped 4 bases from V and 0 bases from J, with 7 bases between. The CDR3 is CASSRADSGANVLTF. In nucleotides, the CDR3 is TGTGCCAGCAGCCGGGCGGACTCTGGGGCCAACGTCCTGACTTTC.

A few counts support this clonotype. The chain employs TRBV28 and TRBJ2-7; D gene unclear. Trimming took off 1 base at V and 2 bases at J, with 9 bases between the two ends. CDR1 MDHEN and CDR2 SYDVKM come from the germline V gene. CDR3 length equals 14 residues. CDR3 sequence reads: CASSLLLEPYEQYF. CDR3 coding DNA: TGTGCCAGCAGTTTATTGCTAGAACCCTACGAGCAGTACTTC.

This clonotype has at least ten counts. The rearrangement links TRBV2 to TRBJ2-5, with 12 bases aligning to TRBD2. The J segment lost 4 bases and the V segment lost 7 bases, leaving 7 bases of the junction unmatched. Germline CDR1 is SNHLY and CDR2 is FYNNEI. The CDR3 is 15 amino acids. This chain's CDR3 is CASTRLAGDGETQYF. Here the CDR3 DNA reads TGTGCCAGCACCAGACTAGCGGGAGACGGAGAGACCCAGTACTTC.